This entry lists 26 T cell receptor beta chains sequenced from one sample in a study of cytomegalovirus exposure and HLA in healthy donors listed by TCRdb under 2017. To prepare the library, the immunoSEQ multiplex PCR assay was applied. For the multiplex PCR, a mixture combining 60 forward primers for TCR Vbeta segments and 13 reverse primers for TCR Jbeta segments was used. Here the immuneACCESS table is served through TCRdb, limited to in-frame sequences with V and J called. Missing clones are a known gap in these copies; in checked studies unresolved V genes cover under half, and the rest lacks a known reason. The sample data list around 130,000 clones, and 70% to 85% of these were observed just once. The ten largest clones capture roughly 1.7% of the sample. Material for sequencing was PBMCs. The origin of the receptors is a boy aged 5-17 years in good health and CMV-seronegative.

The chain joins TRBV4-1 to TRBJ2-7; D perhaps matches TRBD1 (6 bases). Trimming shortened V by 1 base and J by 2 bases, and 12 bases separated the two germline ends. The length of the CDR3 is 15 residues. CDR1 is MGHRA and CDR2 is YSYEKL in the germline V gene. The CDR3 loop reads CASSQGPGQAYEQYF. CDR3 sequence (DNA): TGCGCCAGCAGCCAAGGACCGGGACAAGCCTACGAGCAGTACTTC.

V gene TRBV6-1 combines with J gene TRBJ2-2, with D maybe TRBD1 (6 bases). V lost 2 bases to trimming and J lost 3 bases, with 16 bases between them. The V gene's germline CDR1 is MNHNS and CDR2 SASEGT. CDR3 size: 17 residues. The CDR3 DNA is TGTGCCAGCAGTGAATTTACTAGGACAGACTACACCGGGGAGCTGTTTTTT. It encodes CASSEFTRTDYTGELFF.

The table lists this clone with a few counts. Here the CDR3 DNA reads TGTGCCAGCAGCCTGGCGGCAGGGACCGGGGAGCTGTTTTTT. Protein sequence: CASSLAAGTGELFF. The chain is built from TRBV7-9 and TRBJ2-2; D might be TRBD1 (5 bases). The germline V gene has CDR1 SEHNR and CDR2 FQNEAQ (reference sequence). This CDR3 contains 14 residues. V lost 5 bases and J lost 5, with 12 bases in between. Full variable domain (remainder filled in from reference TRBV7-9 and TRBJ2-2): DTGVSQNPRHKITKRGQNVTFRCDPISEHNRLYWYRQTLGQGPEFLTYFQNEAQLEKSRLLSDRFSAERPKGSFSTLEIQRTEQGDSAMYLCASSLAAGTGELFFGEGSRLTVL.

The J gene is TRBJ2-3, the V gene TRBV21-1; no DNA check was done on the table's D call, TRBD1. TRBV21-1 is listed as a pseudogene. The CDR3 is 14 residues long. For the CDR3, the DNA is TGTGCCAGCAGCCTGGGGGCTAGCACAGATACGCAGTATTTT. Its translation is CASSLGASTDTQYF.

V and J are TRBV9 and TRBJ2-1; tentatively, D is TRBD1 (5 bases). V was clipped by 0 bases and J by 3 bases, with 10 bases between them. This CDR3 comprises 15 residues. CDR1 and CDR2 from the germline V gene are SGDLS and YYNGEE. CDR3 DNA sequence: TGTGCCAGCAGCGTAGATCAGGGCAGCTACAATGAGCAGTTCTTC. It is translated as CASSVDQGSYNEQFF.

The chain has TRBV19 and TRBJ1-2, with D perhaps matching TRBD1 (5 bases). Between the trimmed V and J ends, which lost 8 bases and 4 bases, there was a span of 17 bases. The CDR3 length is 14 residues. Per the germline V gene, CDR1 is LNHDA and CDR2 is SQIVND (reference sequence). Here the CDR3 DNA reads TGTGCCAGTCAACAGGCAGGAACCGGCTATGGCTACACCTTC. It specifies CASQQAGTGYGYTF.

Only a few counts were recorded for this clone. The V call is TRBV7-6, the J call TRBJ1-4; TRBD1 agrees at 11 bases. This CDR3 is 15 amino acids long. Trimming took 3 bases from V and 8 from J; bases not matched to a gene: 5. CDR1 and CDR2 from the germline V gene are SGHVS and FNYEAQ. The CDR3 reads CASSLRTGGLEKLFF. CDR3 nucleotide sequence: TGTGCCAGCAGCTTGCGGACAGGGGGCTTAGAAAAACTGTTTTTT.

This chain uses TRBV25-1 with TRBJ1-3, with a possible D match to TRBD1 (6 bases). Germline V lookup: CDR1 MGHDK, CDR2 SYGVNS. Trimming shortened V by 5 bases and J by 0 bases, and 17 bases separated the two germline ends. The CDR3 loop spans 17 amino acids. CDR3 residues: CASSPQPDSYSGNTIYF. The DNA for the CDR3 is TGTGCCAGCAGTCCCCAACCGGACAGCTACTCTGGAAACACCATATATTTT.

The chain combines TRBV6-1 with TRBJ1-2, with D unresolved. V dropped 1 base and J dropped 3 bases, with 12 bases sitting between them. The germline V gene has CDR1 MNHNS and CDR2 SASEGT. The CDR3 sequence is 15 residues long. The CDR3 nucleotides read TGTGCCAGCAGTGAAGAACACAGCTTGTACTATGGCTACACCTTC. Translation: CASSEEHSLYYGYTF.

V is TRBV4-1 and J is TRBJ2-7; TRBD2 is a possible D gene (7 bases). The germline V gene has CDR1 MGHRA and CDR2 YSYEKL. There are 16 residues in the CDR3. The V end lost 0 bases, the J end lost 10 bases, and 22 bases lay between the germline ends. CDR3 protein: CASSQDLAGARGRQYF. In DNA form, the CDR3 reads TGCGCCAGCAGCCAAGATCTGGCGGGGGCGCGAGGAAGACAGTACTTC.

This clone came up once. The CDR3 reads CASSLDITDLQETQYF. In nucleotides, the CDR3 is TGCGCCAGCAGCTTGGATATCACAGATTTACAAGAGACCCAGTACTTC. The gene calls are TRBV5-1 and TRBJ2-5; no reliable D call. From germline, CDR1 is SGHRS and CDR2 YFSETQ. Trimming pared 0 bases from V and 2 bases from J, leaving 14 bases between. This CDR3 region has 16 residues. The full variable domain, its missing parts supplied by reference TRBV5-1 and TRBJ2-5, is KAGVTQTPRYLIKTRGQQVTLSCSPISGHRSVSWYQQTPGQGLQFLFEYFSETQRNKGNFPGRFSGRQFSNSRSEMNVSTLELGDSALYLCASSLDITDLQETQYFGPGTRLLVL.

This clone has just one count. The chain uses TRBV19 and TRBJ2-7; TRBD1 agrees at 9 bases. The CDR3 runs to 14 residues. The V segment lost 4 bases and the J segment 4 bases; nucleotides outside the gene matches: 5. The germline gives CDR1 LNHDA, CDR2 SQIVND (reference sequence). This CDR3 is CASSTGTGMYEQYF. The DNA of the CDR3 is TGTGCCAGTAGTACTGGGACAGGGATGTACGAGCAGTACTTC.

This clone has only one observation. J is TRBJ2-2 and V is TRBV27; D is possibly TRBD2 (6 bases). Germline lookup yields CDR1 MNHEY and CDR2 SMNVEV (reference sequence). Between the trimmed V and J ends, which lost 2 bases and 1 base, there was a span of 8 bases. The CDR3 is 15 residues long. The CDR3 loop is CASSLRGRNTGELFF. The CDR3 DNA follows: TGTGCCAGCAGTTTACGGGGGAGGAACACCGGGGAGCTGTTTTTT.

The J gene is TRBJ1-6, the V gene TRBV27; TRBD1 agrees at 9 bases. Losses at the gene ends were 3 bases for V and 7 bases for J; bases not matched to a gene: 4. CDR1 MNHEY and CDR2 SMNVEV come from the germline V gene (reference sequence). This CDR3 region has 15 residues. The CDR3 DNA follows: TGTGCCAGCAGTTTTTCGGGGACAGGGAATTCACCCCTCCACTTT. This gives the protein CASSFSGTGNSPLHF.

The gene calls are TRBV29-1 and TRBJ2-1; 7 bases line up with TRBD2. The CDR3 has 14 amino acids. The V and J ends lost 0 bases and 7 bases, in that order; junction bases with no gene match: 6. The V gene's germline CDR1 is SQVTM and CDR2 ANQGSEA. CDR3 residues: CSVEEAGGGNEQFF. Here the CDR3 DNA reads TGCAGCGTTGAAGAAGCGGGCGGGGGAAATGAGCAGTTCTTC.

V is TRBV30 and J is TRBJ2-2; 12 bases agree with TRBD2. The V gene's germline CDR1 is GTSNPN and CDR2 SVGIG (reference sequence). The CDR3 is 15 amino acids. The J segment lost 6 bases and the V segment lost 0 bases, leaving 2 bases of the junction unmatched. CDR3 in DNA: TGTGCCTGGAGTGTACTAGCGGGAGGTCCCGGGGAGCTGTTTTTT. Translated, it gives CAWSVLAGGPGELFF. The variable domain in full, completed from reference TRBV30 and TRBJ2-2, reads SQTIHQWPATLVQPVGSPLSLECTVEGTSNPNLYWYRQAAGRGLQLLFYSVGIGQISSEVPQNLSASRPQDRQFILSSKKLLLSDSGFYLCAWSVLAGGPGELFFGEGSRLTVL.

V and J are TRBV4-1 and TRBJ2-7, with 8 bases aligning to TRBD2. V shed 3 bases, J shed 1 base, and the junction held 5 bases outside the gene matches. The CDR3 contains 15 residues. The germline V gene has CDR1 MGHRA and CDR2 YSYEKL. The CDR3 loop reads CASSQFSGTSYEQYF. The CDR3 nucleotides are TGCGCCAGCAGCCAGTTTAGCGGGACGTCCTACGAGCAGTACTTC.

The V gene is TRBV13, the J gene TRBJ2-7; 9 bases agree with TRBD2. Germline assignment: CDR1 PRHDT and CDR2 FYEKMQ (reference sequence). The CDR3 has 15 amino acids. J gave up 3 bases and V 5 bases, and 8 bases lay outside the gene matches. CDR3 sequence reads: CASSALGRGGYEQYF. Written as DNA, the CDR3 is TGTGCCAGCAGCGCCTTGGGGCGGGGGGGCTACGAGCAGTACTTC.

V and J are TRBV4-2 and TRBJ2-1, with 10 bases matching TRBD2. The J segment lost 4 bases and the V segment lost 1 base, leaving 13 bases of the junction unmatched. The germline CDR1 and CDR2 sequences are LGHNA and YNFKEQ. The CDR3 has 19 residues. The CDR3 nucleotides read TGTGCCAGCAGCCAAGGCCGCCTAGCGGGGGAACTTGGATACAATGAGCAGTTCTTC. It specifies CASSQGRLAGELGYNEQFF.

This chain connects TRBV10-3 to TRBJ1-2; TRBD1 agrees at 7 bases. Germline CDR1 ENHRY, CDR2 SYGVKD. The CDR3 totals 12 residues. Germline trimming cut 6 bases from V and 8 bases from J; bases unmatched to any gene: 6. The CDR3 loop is CAISGQELGYTF. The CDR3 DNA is TGTGCCATCAGCGGACAGGAGCTCGGCTACACCTTC.

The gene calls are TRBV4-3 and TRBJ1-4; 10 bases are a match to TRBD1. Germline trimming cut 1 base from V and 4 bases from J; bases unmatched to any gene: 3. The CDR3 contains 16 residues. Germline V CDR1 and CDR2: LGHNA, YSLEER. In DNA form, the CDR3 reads TGCGCCAGCAGCCAAGCCCGGGACAGGGGTAATGAAAAACTGTTTTTT. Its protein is CASSQARDRGNEKLFF.

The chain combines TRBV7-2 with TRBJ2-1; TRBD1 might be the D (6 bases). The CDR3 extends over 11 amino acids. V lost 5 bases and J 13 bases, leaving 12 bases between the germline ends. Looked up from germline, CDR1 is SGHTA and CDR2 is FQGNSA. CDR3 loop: CASSPGTQQFF. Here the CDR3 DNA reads TGTGCCAGCAGCCCCGGGACACAACAGTTCTTC. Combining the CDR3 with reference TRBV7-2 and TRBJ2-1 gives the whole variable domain GAGVSQSPSNKVTEKGKDVELRCDPISGHTALYWYRQSLGQGLEFLIYFQGNSAPDKSGLPSDRFSAERTGGSVSTLTIQRTQQEDSAVYLCASSPGTQQFFGPGTRLTVL.

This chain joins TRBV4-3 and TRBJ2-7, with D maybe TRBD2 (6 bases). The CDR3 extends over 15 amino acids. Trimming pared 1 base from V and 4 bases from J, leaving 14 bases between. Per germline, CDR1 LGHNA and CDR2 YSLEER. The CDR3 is CASSQGGENHYEQYF. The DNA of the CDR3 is TGCGCCAGCAGCCAAGGGGGGGAGAACCATTACGAGCAGTACTTC.

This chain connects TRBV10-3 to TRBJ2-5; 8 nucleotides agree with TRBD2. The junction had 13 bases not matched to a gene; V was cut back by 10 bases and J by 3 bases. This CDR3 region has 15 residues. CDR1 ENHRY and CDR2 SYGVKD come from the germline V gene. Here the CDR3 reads CATTDAGRGEETQYF. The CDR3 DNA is TGTGCCACGACGGATGCCGGGCGGGGGGAAGAGACCCAGTACTTC.

In nucleotides, the CDR3 is TGCAGCGGGACAGGGGGCCCAGATACGCAGTATTTT. Translation gives CSGTGGPDTQYF. The chain joins TRBV29-1 to TRBJ2-3; 11 bases map to TRBD1. CDR3 length equals 12 residues. Trimming took 7 bases from V and 4 from J; bases not matched to a gene: 1. Germline CDR1 SQVTM, CDR2 ANQGSEA.

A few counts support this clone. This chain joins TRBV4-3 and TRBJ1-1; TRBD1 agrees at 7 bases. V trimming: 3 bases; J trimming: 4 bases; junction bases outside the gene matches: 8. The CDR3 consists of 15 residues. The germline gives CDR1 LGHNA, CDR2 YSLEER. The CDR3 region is CASSQITGAGTEAFF. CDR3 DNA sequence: TGCGCCAGCAGCCAGATCACAGGGGCTGGCACTGAAGCTTTCTTT.